Following are 15 T cell receptor beta chains from one sample sequenced in a study of blood T cells in healthy people across ages. The second PCR ran about 6 to 12 cycles with a sample-barcoded 5' primer and J-beta primers. TCRdb itself ran the 5' RACE reads through MiXCR, one entry per CDR3 protein. The repertoire consists of hundreds of thousands of distinct CDR3 sequences, with around 20% occurring once and the leading ten covering approximately 3.7%. Sequencing was done on a sample of blood. Receptors originate from a man between 65 and 80 years old in good health.

The chain recombines TRBV12-3 or TRBV12-4 with TRBJ2-1; 8 bases are a match to TRBD2. Unmatched junction bases numbered 14, after V lost 5 bases and J lost 8 bases. This CDR3 contains 16 residues. Here the CDR3 DNA reads TGTGCCAGCAGTGCCTCCGGGACTAGAAAATGGGATGAGCAGTTCTTC. As protein: CASSASGTRKWDEQFF.

This chain joins TRBV7-2 and TRBJ2-3; D uncertain. Germline V CDR1 and CDR2: SGHTA, FQGNSA. CDR3 length: 13 amino acids. Deletions cut 5 bases from V and 4 bases from J, with 10 bases between. The CDR3 coding sequence is TGTGCCAGCAGCCCACAAAGCGCAGATACGCAGTATTTT. As protein: CASSPQSADTQYF. Looking up the rest from reference TRBV7-2 and TRBJ2-3 gives the full variable domain: GAGVSQSPSNKVTEKGKDVELRCDPISGHTALYWYRQSLGQGLEFLIYFQGNSAPDKSGLPSDRFSAERTGGSVSTLTIQRTQQEDSAVYLCASSPQSADTQYFGPGTRLTVL.

This clonotype was counted only a few times. The rearrangement links TRBV5-5 to TRBJ2-2; D gene uncertain. Trimming cost V 4 bases and J 8 bases, with 6 bases left between them. CDR3 length: 11 amino acids. The germline V gene has CDR1 SGHKS and CDR2 YYEKEE (reference sequence). CDR3 loop: CASSTPGELFF. CDR3 sequence (DNA): TGTGCCAGCAGCACGCCAGGGGAGCTGTTTTTT.

This clonotype was recorded many times. The CDR3 spells CASSVADGNPYEQYF. Written as DNA, the CDR3 is TGTGCCAGCAGCGTAGCTGACGGGAATCCCTACGAGCAGTACTTC. The chain has TRBV9 and TRBJ2-7; weak D call: TRBD2 (5 bases). V was clipped by 0 bases and J by 2 bases, with 12 bases between them. This CDR3 has 15 amino acids. The germline CDR1 and CDR2 sequences are SGDLS and YYNGEE.

In this sample, this clonotype turned up a few times. The chain links TRBV7-9 to TRBJ2-3, with D possibly being TRBD2 (6 bases). Trimming took off 5 bases at V and 2 bases at J, with 20 bases between the two ends. Germline CDR1 SEHNR, CDR2 FQNEAQ (reference sequence). This CDR3 has 17 residues. CDR3 region: CASSLRGGPRFTDTQYF. Here the CDR3 DNA reads TGTGCCAGCAGCCTGCGGGGCGGGCCCCGATTCACAGATACGCAGTATTTT.

On this clonotype itself: A read error may be the cause here, since a much bigger clone is one base away. The chain recombines TRBV29-1 with TRBJ2-7, with 8 bases matching TRBD1. CDR1 is SQVTM and CDR2 is ANQGSEA in the germline V gene. The CDR3 consists of 12 residues. V shed 6 bases and J 6 bases; nucleotides not matched to a gene: 7. The CDR3 is CSVDGTGREQYF. CDR3 bases: TGCAGCGTCGACGGGACAGGACGCGAGCAGTACTTC.

This clonotype has only one observation. The V call is TRBV19, the J call TRBJ1-1, with D tentatively TRBD1 (6 bases). The CDR3 extends over 15 amino acids. Between the trimmed V and J ends, which lost 3 bases and 5 bases, there was a span of 16 bases. Germline V gives CDR1 LNHDA, CDR2 SQIVND (reference sequence). DNA for the CDR3: TGTGCCAGTAGTATTGCCCCGGACAGTTGGACTGAAGCTTTCTTT. Translated: CASSIAPDSWTEAFF. The complete variable domain, with remaining parts taken from reference TRBV19 and TRBJ1-1, reads DGGITQSPKYLFRKEGQNVTLSCEQNLNHDAMYWYRQDPGQGLRLIYYSQIVNDFQKGDIAEGYSVSREKKESFPLTVTSAQKNPTAFYLCASSIAPDSWTEAFFGQGTRLTVV.

The chain is built from TRBV5-8 and TRBJ2-5; 13 bases line up with TRBD2. TRBJ2-1 explains the end of the DNA better; the J call may be wrong. The CDR3 spans 16 residues. In germline, CDR1 is SGHTS, CDR2 YDEGEE. The CDR3 loop is CASSEKTSGRTLAQFF. The CDR3 DNA follows: TGTGCCAGCAGCGAGAAGACTAGCGGGAGGACATTGGCGCAGTTCTTC.

V and J are TRBV20-1 and TRBJ2-1, with 9 bases that match TRBD2. This CDR3 comprises 16 residues. V trimming: 5 bases; J trimming: 0 bases; junction bases outside the gene matches: 8. The V gene's germline CDR1 is DFQATT and CDR2 SNEGSKA (reference sequence). The CDR3 is CSAAGLAGTSYNEQFF. The CDR3 bases are TGCAGTGCTGCTGGTCTAGCGGGAACCTCCTACAATGAGCAGTTCTTC.

The J gene is TRBJ1-2, the V gene TRBV4-3; D possibly corresponds to TRBD1 (5 bases). V dropped 1 base and J dropped 0 bases, with 12 bases sitting between them. Looked up from germline, CDR1 is LGHNA and CDR2 is YSLEER. CDR3 length equals 16 residues. The DNA for the CDR3 is TGCGCCAGCAGCCAAGTTCCGGGGACCTCTAACTATGGCTACACCTTC. Its translation is CASSQVPGTSNYGYTF.

The chain combines TRBV12-3 or TRBV12-4 with TRBJ2-5, with 9 bases fitting TRBD1. This CDR3 comprises 15 residues. The V and J ends lost 7 bases and 4 bases, in that order; junction bases with no gene match: 10. The DNA of the CDR3 is TGTGCCAGCACCGACTCCGGGACAGGGTCAGAGACCCAGTACTTC. It specifies CASTDSGTGSETQYF.

This clonotype was seen a single time. The chain combines TRBV20-1 with TRBJ2-1, with 12 bases identical to TRBD2. Germline V gene sequence: CDR1 DFQATT, CDR2 SNEGSKA (reference sequence). Losses at the gene ends were 4 bases for V and 4 bases for J; bases not matched to a gene: 2. The CDR3 has 14 amino acids. The CDR3 loop reads CSATLAGGYNEQFF. The CDR3, as DNA: TGCAGTGCTACCCTAGCGGGAGGGTACAATGAGCAGTTCTTC.

This clonotype was detected only a few times. This rearrangement joins TRBV29-1 to TRBJ2-3, with no clear D. Trimming left V 2 bases short and J 4 bases short, with 7 bases between. Germline CDR1 SQVTM, CDR2 ANQGSEA. The CDR3 consists of 12 residues. The CDR3 DNA sequence: TGCAGCGTTGAAATCCCGCCAGATACGCAGTATTTT. Its protein is CSVEIPPDTQYF.

The chain links TRBV12-3 or TRBV12-4 to TRBJ2-5; D gene unclear. CDR3 length equals 14 residues. Trimming cost V 1 base and J 1 base, with 7 bases left between them. Here the CDR3 reads CASSLGAPQETQYF. Written as DNA, the CDR3 is TGTGCCAGCAGTTTAGGAGCGCCCCAAGAGACCCAGTACTTC.

The chain is built from TRBV10-3 and TRBJ2-5; 7 nucleotides match TRBD2. The germline V gene has CDR1 ENHRY and CDR2 SYGVKD. The CDR3 extends over 15 amino acids. The V gene end was trimmed by 3 bases and the J gene end by 3 bases; junction bases not matched to a gene: 7. CDR3 amino acids: CAISEGGRGEETQYF. CDR3 nucleotides: TGTGCCATCAGTGAAGGAGGGAGGGGAGAAGAGACCCAGTACTTC.